This T cell receptor beta chain came from a study of graft-versus-host responses after intestinal transplantation. Study in general: All recipients got anti-thymocyte globulin induction, then tacrolimus and steroids for three to four years.

Sequencing used immunoSEQ multiplex PCR; TCRdb keeps in-frame clones, though not all of them. Of tens of thousands of clones listed, approximately 94% are singletons. General study points: Recipient bone marrow held GvH clones, some seen earlier in ileum or blood. With peak circulating GvH clone levels came an association with early post-transplant HvG declines.

Note on this clone: Its cognate antigen is unknown.

CDR3 size: 14 residues. Germline assignment: CDR1 GTSNPN and CDR2 SVGIG (reference sequence). Trimming cost V 1 base and J 1 base; bases outside gene matches: 3. This receptor was obtained from a human donor who received an intestinal transplant. The material sequenced was unstimulated CD8+ T cells sorted from spleen or lymph node cells, taken before intestinal transplant. The gene calls are TRBV30 and TRBJ2-7; 8 nucleotides line up with TRBD2. The CDR3: CAWSDGGGSYEQYF. The CDR3 coding sequence is TGTGCCTGGAGTGACGGGGGGGGGTCCTACGAGCAGTACTTC.